The 26 T cell receptor beta chains listed next were all sequenced from one sample in a study of response to subunit inactivated influenza vaccine. TCRdb analysed the RT-PCR reads with MiXCR anew, one entry per CDR3 protein. The data contain roughly 290,000 distinct CDR3 sequences, around a fifth of them singletons. Sequences were derived from PBMCs from blood, sampled approximately 20 months after vaccination. The receptor source for this set is a man between 50 and 69 years old who received an inactivated influenza vaccine.

The table lists this clonotype with a few counts. The J gene is TRBJ2-7, the V gene TRBV12-3 or TRBV12-4; 8 nucleotides line up with TRBD1. The junction had 6 bases not matched to a gene; V was cut back by 5 bases and J by 6 bases. The CDR3 covers 13 residues. CDR3 protein: CASSATGVSEQYF. The CDR3 DNA reads as TGTGCCAGCAGTGCGACAGGGGTGAGCGAGCAGTACTTC.

The V call is TRBV29-1, the J call TRBJ2-7; 8 positions agree with TRBD1. V dropped 3 bases and J dropped 4; count of bases not matched to a gene: 2. The germline CDR1 and CDR2 sequences are SQVTM and ANQGSEA. The CDR3 is 12 residues long. CDR3 protein: CSVDQGAYEQYF. Written as DNA, the CDR3 is TGCAGCGTTGATCAGGGGGCGTACGAGCAGTACTTC.

This clonotype was recorded a few times. The chain joins TRBV7-9 to TRBJ2-1; D ambiguous. The CDR3 loop spans 14 amino acids. The germline V gene has CDR1 SEHNR and CDR2 FQNEAQ (reference sequence). V was shortened by 5 bases and J by 10 bases, with 18 bases between the two germline ends. The CDR3 DNA reads TGTGCCAGCAGCCCCCCCCCGGCACACCTCGAGCAGTTCTTC. Residues: CASSPPPAHLEQFF.

The table lists this clonotype with a count of one. Here the CDR3 omits its conserved ending phenylalanine or tryptophan, so a read error is the likely source. The chain uses TRBV3-1 and TRBJ1-6; TRBD1 might be the D (5 bases). The CDR3 extends over 15 amino acids. Trimming left V 2 bases short and J 7 bases short, with 12 bases between. Per germline, CDR1 LGHDT and CDR2 YNNKEL (reference sequence). The DNA of the CDR3 is TGTGCCAGCAGCCAAAGGGACGCGCGCAATTCACCCCTCCACGTT. This codes for CASSQRDARNSPLHV.

The chain has TRBV7-9 and TRBJ1-5; 9 nucleotides agree with TRBD1. The V gene's germline CDR1 is SEHNR and CDR2 FQNEAQ (reference sequence). CDR3 size: 15 residues. V lost 5 bases to trimming and J lost 3 bases; unmatched junction nucleotides: 5. Written as DNA, the CDR3 is TGTGCCAGCAGCGCCACAGGGGGCATCAATCAGCCCCAGCATTTT. Translation: CASSATGGINQPQHF.

The chain uses TRBV4-2 and TRBJ2-7; 7 positions match TRBD2. The germline CDR1 and CDR2 sequences are LGHNA and YNFKEQ. This CDR3 is 15 amino acids long. V lost 3 bases to trimming and J lost 5 bases; unmatched junction nucleotides: 10. CDR3 coding DNA: TGTGCCAGCAGCCATCTGGGGGACTACCGCAACGAGCAGTACTTC. Its translation: CASSHLGDYRNEQYF.

V is TRBV7-3 and J is TRBJ2-3; D is possibly TRBD1 or TRBD2 (5 bases each). The CDR3 runs 18 residues. Germline assignment: CDR1 SGHTA and CDR2 FQGTGA. Trimming took 2 bases from V and 4 from J, leaving 22 bases between them. CDR3 coding DNA: TGTGCCAGCAGCTTACGCGCGCGGAGGACAACGCGTGCAGATACGCAGTATTTT. Its protein product is CASSLRARRTTRADTQYF.

This clonotype was seen a few times. The chain employs TRBV5-1 and TRBJ2-1, with D perhaps assigned TRBD1 or TRBD2 (5 bases each). The V gene's germline CDR1 is SGHRS and CDR2 YFSETQ. This CDR3 has 15 residues. Trimming removed 3 bases from V and 0 bases from J, with 10 bases in between. CDR3 DNA sequence: TGCGCCAGCAGCTGGAGTGGGGGCTCCTACAATGAGCAGTTCTTC. Amino acid sequence: CASSWSGGSYNEQFF.

The chain joins TRBV7-8 to TRBJ2-7, with D possibly matching TRBD1 (6 bases). V was pared by 5 bases and J by 2 bases, with 13 bases between. This CDR3 has 14 amino acids. Per the germline V gene, CDR1 is SGHVS and CDR2 is FQNEAQ. The CDR3 DNA reads as TGTGCCAGCAGCATACAGGGCCCCACCTACGAGCAGTACTTC. As protein: CASSIQGPTYEQYF.

This clonotype was seen more than once but under ten times. The CDR3 coding sequence is TGCAGCGCAACGCGGGAGGGCTACGAGCAGTACTTC. It encodes CSATREGYEQYF. This sequence joins TRBV29-1 and TRBJ2-7; 9 bases are a match to TRBD2. The J segment lost 3 bases and the V segment lost 7 bases, leaving 4 bases of the junction unmatched. Germline loops: CDR1 SQVTM, CDR2 ANQGSEA. The CDR3 sequence is 12 residues long.

V usage is TRBV18 and J usage is TRBJ2-2, with 10 bases lining up with TRBD1. CDR3 length: 15 residues. In germline, CDR1 is KGHSH, CDR2 LQKENI. V gave up 1 base and J gave up 7 bases; unmatched junction bases: 3. Written as DNA, the CDR3 is TGTGCCAGCTCACCACGACAGGGGGCTGGCGGGGAGCTGTTTTTT. Amino acid sequence: CASSPRQGAGGELFF.

At least ten counts were recorded for this clonotype. The chain is built from TRBV12-3 or TRBV12-4 and TRBJ1-1, with unresolved D. This CDR3 spans 13 amino acids. The ends were cut back, 6 bases at V and 8 bases at J, with 16 bases in the middle. CDR3 amino acids: CASSLGMGMEAFF. The DNA of the CDR3 is TGTGCCAGCAGCCTCGGAATGGGCATGGAAGCTTTCTTT.

This clonotype was observed a few times. The rearrangement links TRBV4-2 to TRBJ1-4, with D perhaps TRBD1 (5 bases). Per germline, CDR1 LGHNA and CDR2 YNFKEQ. CDR3 length: 14 residues. The germline V and J ends were trimmed by 8 bases and 5 bases, with 15 bases remaining between them. CDR3 amino acids: CASGIRVPNEKLFF. In nucleotides, the CDR3 is TGTGCCAGCGGAATCAGGGTTCCGAATGAAAAACTGTTTTTT.

The chain has TRBV6-5 and TRBJ2-1; D is perhaps TRBD1 or TRBD2 (6 bases each). The germline V and J ends were trimmed by 0 bases and 3 bases, with 9 bases remaining between them. The CDR3 is 15 amino acids. The germline V gene has CDR1 MNHEY and CDR2 SVGAGI. This CDR3 is CASSYSGGLYNEQFF. In DNA form, the CDR3 reads TGTGCCAGCAGTTACTCCGGGGGCCTCTACAATGAGCAGTTCTTC.

The chain combines TRBV20-1 with TRBJ2-7; D not resolved. CDR1 is DFQATT, CDR2 SNEGSKA, per germline (reference sequence). V was cut by 3 bases and J by 2 bases, with 11 bases left in between. This CDR3 comprises 13 residues. CDR3 residues: CSASPRAPYEQYF. The CDR3 nucleotides are TGCAGTGCTAGCCCCCGGGCCCCCTACGAGCAGTACTTC.

This clonotype was seen a few times. The chain has TRBV3-1 and TRBJ1-5; D gene unclear. The V gene's germline CDR1 is LGHDT and CDR2 YNNKEL (reference sequence). Trimming cost V 4 bases and J 4 bases, with 14 bases left between them. The CDR3 length is 15 residues. In DNA form, the CDR3 reads TGTGCCAGCAGCCTCTCCCAATCCTCGAATCAGCCCCAGCATTTT. It encodes CASSLSQSSNQPQHF.

This clonotype was counted only a few times. The chain has TRBV10-2 and TRBJ2-5; 8 bases match TRBD1. The CDR3 contains 13 residues. V trimming: 4 bases; J trimming: 5 bases; junction bases outside the gene matches: 3. Germline CDR1 is WSHSY and CDR2 is SAAADI. CDR3 sequence reads: CASSARGQETQYF. CDR3 bases: TGCGCCAGCAGTGCCAGGGGGCAGGAGACCCAGTACTTC.

The V gene is TRBV11-2, the J gene TRBJ2-3; weak D call: TRBD1 (5 bases). This CDR3 comprises 14 residues. Per the germline V gene, CDR1 is SGHAT and CDR2 is FQNNGV. The ends were cut back, 3 bases at V and 3 bases at J, with 10 bases in the middle. The CDR3 protein is CASSFMQGTDTQYF. The DNA for the CDR3 is TGTGCCAGCAGCTTCATGCAGGGAACAGATACGCAGTATTTT.

The chain combines TRBV7-6 with TRBJ2-7; perhaps D is TRBD1 or TRBD2 (5 bases each). V lost 1 base to trimming and J lost 0 bases, with 10 bases between them. CDR1 is SGHVS, CDR2 FNYEAQ, per germline. This CDR3 is built from 15 residues. In DNA form, the CDR3 reads TGTGCCAGCAGCTTAGAAGGGACGTCCTCCTACGAGCAGTACTTC. It codes for CASSLEGTSSYEQYF.

V and J are TRBV11-3 and TRBJ2-3; D remains unclear. Per germline, CDR1 SGHNT and CDR2 YENEEA. The CDR3 extends over 13 amino acids. The V end was cut by 5 bases, the J end by 1 base, with 7 bases between. The CDR3 DNA sequence: TGTGCCAGCAGCCCGTATGGCACAGATACGCAGTATTTT. Amino acids: CASSPYGTDTQYF.

The J gene is TRBJ2-1, the V gene TRBV20-1; 10 bases map to TRBD2. Germline trimming cut 5 bases from V and 0 bases from J; bases unmatched to any gene: 7. This CDR3 comprises 16 residues. Germline CDR1 reads DFQATT; CDR2 reads SNEGSKA (reference sequence). The CDR3 nucleotides are TGCAGTGCTTCTAGCGGGGGCTTTAGCTCCTACAATGAGCAGTTCTTC. Encoded protein: CSASSGGFSSYNEQFF.

This clonotype came up many times. This chain joins TRBV7-9 and TRBJ1-5; a weak D match, TRBD1 (5 bases). This CDR3 has 15 amino acids. The germline CDR1 and CDR2 sequences are SEHNR and FQNEAQ (reference sequence). Trimming took off 4 bases at V and 5 bases at J, with 15 bases between the two ends. CDR3 sequence reads: CASSSDGGYYQPQHF. The DNA for the CDR3 is TGTGCCAGCAGCTCCGACGGGGGTTACTATCAGCCCCAGCATTTT.

V gene TRBV6-1 combines with J gene TRBJ2-4, with 10 nucleotides matching TRBD2. The trim removed 6 bases at V and 5 bases at J, leaving 7 bases unmatched. The CDR3 contains 15 residues. Germline-derived CDR1 and CDR2 are MNHNS and SASEGT. CDR3 in DNA: TGTGCCAGCAGACCCAGCGGGGGGGATGAAAACATTCAGTACTTC. It yields the protein CASRPSGGDENIQYF.

As for this clonotype: The junction does not match germline at one end; this may be a read error. The genes are TRBV6-2 or TRBV6-3 and TRBJ1-5; tentatively, D is TRBD1 (5 bases). CDR3 length: 14 amino acids. The V gene's germline CDR1 is MNHEY and CDR2 SVGEGT. The chain's CDR3 is CASSARGFNQRQHF. CDR3 bases: TGTGCCAGCAGCGCCCGGGGGTTCAATCAGCGCCAGCATTTT.

A few counts support this clonotype. The genes are TRBV6-2 or TRBV6-3 and TRBJ1-1; no firm D call. Germline V lookup: CDR1 MNHEY, CDR2 SVGEGT. The CDR3 extends over 15 amino acids. V lost 6 bases, J lost 1 base, and 15 bases lay in between. CDR3 DNA: TGTGCCAGCAGCCTTGGCCCGTCTGGGAACACTGAAGCTTTCTTT. This encodes CASSLGPSGNTEAFF.

The chain combines TRBV28 with TRBJ2-2; D not certain. This CDR3 contains 16 residues. The germline V and J ends were trimmed by 6 bases and 5 bases, with 19 bases remaining between them. The germline V gene has CDR1 MDHEN and CDR2 SYDVKM. CDR3 amino acids: CASSPLGRPSTGELFF. The DNA of the CDR3 is TGTGCCAGCAGCCCACTCGGACGGCCGTCTACCGGGGAGCTGTTTTTT.